The T cell receptor beta chain described here comes from a study of T cells of healthy individuals. In its sample, this clonotype was seen many times. The J segment lost 2 bases and the V segment lost 6 bases, leaving 3 bases of the junction unmatched. From germline, CDR1 is GTSNPN and CDR2 SVGIG (reference sequence). CDR3 length equals 13 residues. TCRdb re-called the 5' RACE reads with MiXCR, one entry per CDR3 protein. The sample shows around 40,000 distinct CDR3 sequences, 4% to 5% of them seen only once. The origin of this receptor is a human donor in good health. The chain employs TRBV30 and TRBJ2-1, with 8 bases identical to TRBD2. The CDR3 here is CACLAGPYNEQFF. The CDR3, as DNA: TGTGCCTGTTTAGCGGGACCCTACAATGAGCAGTTCTTC.